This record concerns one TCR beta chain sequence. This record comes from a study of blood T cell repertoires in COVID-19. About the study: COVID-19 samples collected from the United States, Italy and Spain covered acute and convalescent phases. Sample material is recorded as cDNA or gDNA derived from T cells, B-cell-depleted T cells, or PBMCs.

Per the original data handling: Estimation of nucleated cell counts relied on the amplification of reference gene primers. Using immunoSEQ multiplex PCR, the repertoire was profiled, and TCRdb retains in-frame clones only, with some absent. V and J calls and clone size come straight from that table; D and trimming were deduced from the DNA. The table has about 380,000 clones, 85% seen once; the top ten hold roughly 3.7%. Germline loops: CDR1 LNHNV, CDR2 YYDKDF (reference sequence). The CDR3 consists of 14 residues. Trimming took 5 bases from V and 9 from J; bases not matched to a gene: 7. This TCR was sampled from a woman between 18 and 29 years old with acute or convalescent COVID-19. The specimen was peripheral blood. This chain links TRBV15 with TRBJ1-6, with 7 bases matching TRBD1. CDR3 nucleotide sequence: TGTGCCACCAGCGTTGAACCAGGGGGTTCACCCCTCCACTTT. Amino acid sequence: CATSVEPGGSPLHF. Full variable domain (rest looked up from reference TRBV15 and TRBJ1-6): DAMVIQNPRYQVTQFGKPVTLSCSQTLNHNVMYWYQQKSSQAPKLLFHYYDKDFNNEADTPDNFQSRRPNTSFCFLDIRSPGLGDTAMYLCATSVEPGGSPLHFGNGTRLTVT.